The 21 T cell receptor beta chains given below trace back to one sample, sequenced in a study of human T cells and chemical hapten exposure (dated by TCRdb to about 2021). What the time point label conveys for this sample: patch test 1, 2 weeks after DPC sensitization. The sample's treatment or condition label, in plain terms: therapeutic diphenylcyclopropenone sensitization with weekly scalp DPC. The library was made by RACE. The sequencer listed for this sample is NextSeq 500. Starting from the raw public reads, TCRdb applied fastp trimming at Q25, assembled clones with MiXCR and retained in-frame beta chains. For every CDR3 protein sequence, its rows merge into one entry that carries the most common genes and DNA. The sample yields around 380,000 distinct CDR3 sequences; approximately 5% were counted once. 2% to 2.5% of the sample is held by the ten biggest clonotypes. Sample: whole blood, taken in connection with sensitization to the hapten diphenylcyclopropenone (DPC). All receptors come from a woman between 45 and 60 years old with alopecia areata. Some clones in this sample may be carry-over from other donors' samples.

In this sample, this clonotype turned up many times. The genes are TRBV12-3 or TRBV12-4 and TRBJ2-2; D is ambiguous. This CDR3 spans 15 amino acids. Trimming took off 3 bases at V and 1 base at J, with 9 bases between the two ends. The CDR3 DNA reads TGTGCCAGCAGTTTGTCTTCAGGGAACACCGGGGAGCTGTTTTTT. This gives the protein CASSLSSGNTGELFF.

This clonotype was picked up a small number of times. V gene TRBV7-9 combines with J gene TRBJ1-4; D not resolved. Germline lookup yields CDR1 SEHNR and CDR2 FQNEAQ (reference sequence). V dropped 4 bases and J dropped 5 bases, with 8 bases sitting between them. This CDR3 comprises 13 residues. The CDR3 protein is CASSSTGNEKLFF. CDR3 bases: TGTGCCAGCAGCTCGACGGGGAATGAAAAACTGTTTTTT.

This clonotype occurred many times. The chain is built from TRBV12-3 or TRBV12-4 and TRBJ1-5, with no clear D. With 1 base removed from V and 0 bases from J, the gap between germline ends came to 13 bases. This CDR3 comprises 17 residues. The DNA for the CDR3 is TGTGCCAGCAGTTTAGGGGGAAACCACTATAGCAATCAGCCCCAGCATTTT. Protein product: CASSLGGNHYSNQPQHF.

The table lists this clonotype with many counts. The CDR3 region is CASSEGTYGYTF. The DNA of the CDR3 is TGTGCCAGCAGTGAAGGAACTTATGGCTACACCTTC. This chain links TRBV25-1 with TRBJ1-2, with D unresolved. The CDR3 runs 12 residues. Per the germline V gene, CDR1 is MGHDK and CDR2 is SYGVNS. V was clipped by 2 bases and J by 5 bases, with 6 bases between them.

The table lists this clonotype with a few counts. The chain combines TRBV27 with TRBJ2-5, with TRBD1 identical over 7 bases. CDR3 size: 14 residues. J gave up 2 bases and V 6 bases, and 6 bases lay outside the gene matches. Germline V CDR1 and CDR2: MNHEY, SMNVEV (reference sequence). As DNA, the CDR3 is TGTGCCAGCAGAAGGGCAGGGGGACAAGAGACCCAGTACTTC. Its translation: CASRRAGGQETQYF.

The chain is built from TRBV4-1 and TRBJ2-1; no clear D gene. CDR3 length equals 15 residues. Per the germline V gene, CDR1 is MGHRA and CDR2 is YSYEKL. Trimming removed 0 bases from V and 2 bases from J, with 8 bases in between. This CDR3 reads CASSQEDKPYNEQFF. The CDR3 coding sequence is TGCGCCAGCAGCCAAGAAGACAAGCCCTACAATGAGCAGTTCTTC.

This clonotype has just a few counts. The CDR3 DNA is TGCAGTGCGGAGGGACAGGGGGCCGACGAGCAGTACTTC. It is translated as CSAEGQGADEQYF. The chain is built from TRBV20-1 and TRBJ2-7; 12 positions match TRBD1. Trimming at V came to 6 bases and at J to 5 bases, leaving 5 bases not matched to a gene. Germline V gene lookup returns CDR1 DFQATT and CDR2 SNEGSKA (reference sequence). The CDR3 runs to 13 residues.

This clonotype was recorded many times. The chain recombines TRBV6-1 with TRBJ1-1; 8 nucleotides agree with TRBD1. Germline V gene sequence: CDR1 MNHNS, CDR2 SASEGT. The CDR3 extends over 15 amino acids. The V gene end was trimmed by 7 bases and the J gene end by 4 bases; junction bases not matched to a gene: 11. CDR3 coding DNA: TGTGCCAGCATGTCCAGGGGGCTCAGGGGCACTGAAGCTTTCTTT. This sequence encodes CASMSRGLRGTEAFF.

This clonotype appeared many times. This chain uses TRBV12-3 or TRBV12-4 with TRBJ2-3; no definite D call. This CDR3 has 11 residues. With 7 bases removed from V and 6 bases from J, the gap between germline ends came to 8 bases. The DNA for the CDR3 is TGTGCCAGCACTACGTGGGATACGCAGTATTTT. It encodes CASTTWDTQYF.

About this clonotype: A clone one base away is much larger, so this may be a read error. CDR3 protein: CASSWTGPRTEAFF. The CDR3 coding sequence is TGTGCCAGCAGTTGGACAGGGCCTAGAACTGAAGCTTTCTTT. The rearrangement joins TRBV12-3 or TRBV12-4 to TRBJ1-1, with TRBD1 matching 8 bases. The CDR3 runs to 14 residues. V lost 4 bases to trimming and J lost 5 bases; unmatched junction nucleotides: 6.

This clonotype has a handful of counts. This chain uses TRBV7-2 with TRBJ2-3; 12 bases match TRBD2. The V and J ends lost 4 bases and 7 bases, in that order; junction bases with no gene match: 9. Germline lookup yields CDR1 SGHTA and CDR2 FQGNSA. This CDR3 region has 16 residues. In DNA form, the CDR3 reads TGTGCCAGCAGCTCTGGACTAGCGGGATTCGGACATACGCAGTATTTT. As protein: CASSSGLAGFGHTQYF.

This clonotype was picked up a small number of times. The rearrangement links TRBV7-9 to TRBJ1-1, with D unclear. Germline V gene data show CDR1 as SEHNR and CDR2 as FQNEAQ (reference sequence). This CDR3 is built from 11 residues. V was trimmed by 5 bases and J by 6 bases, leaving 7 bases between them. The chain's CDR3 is CASSDNPEAFF. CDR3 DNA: TGTGCCAGCAGCGACAATCCTGAAGCTTTCTTT.

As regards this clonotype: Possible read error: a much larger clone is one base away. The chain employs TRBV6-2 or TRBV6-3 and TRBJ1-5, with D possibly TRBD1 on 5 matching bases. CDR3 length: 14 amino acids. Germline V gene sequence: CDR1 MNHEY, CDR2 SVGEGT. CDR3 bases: TGTGCCGGCAGTCCCCTCCGGGGCCCCCAAGCCCAGCATTTT. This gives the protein CAGSPLRGPQAQHF.

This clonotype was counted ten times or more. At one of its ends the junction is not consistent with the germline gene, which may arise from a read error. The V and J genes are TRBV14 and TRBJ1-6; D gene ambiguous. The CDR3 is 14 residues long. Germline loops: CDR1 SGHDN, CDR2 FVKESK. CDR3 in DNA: TGTGCCAGCAGCCAAGACTCCTATAATTCACCCCTCCACTTC. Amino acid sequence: CASSQDSYNSPLHF.

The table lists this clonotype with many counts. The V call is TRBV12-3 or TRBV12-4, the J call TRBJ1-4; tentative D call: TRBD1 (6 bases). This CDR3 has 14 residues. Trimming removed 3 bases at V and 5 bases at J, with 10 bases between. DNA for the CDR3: TGTGCCAGCAGTTTTCAGGGGATGAATGAAAAACTGTTTTTT. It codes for CASSFQGMNEKLFF.

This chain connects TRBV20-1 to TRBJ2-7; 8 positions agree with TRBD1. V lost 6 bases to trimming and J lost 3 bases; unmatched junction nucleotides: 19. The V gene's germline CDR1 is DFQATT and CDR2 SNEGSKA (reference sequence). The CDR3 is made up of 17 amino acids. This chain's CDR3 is CSAPGGNLATPRYEQYF. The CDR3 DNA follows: TGCAGTGCCCCAGGGGGCAACCTAGCGACCCCCCGCTACGAGCAGTACTTC.

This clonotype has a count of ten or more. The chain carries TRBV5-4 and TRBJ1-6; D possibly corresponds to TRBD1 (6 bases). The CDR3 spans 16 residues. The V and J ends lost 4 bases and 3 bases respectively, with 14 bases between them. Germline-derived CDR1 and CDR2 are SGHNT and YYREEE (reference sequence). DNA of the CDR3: TGTGCCAGCAGCACGTGGACAGCTCACTATAATTCACCCCTCCACTTT. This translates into CASSTWTAHYNSPLHF. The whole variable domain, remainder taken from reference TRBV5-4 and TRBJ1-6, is ETGVTQSPTHLIKTRGQQVTLRCSSQSGHNTVSWYQQALGQGPQFIFQYYREEENGRGNFPPRFSGLQFPNYSSELNVNALELDDSALYLCASSTWTAHYNSPLHFGNGTRLTVT.

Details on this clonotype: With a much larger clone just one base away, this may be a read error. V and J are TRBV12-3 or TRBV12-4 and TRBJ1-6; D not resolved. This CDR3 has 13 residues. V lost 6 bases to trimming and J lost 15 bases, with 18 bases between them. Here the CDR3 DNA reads TGTGCCAGCAGCCTCGTTGCCCTCGGACGCCTCCACTTT. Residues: CASSLVALGRLHF.

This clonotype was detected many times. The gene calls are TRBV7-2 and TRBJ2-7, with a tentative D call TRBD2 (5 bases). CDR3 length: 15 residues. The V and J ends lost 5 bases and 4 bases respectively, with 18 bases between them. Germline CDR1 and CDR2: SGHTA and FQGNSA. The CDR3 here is CASSPYGGQIYEQYF. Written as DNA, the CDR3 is TGTGCCAGCAGCCCCTATGGCGGGCAAATATACGAGCAGTACTTC. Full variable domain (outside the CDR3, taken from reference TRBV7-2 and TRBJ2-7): GAGVSQSPSNKVTEKGKDVELRCDPISGHTALYWYRQSLGQGLEFLIYFQGNSAPDKSGLPSDRFSAERTGGSVSTLTIQRTQQEDSAVYLCASSPYGGQIYEQYFGPGTRLTVT.

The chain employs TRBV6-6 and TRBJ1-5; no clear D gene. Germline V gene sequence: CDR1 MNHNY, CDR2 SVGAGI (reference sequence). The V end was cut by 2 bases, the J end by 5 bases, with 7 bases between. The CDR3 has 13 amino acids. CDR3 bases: TGTGCCAGCAGTTACCCGGTGGATCAGCCCCAGCATTTT. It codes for CASSYPVDQPQHF.

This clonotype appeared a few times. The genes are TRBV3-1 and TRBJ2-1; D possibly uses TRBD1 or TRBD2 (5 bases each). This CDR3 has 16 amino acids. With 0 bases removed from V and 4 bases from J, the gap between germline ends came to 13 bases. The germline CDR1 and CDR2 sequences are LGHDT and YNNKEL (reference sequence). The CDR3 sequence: CASSQDPGPIYNEQFF. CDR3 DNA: TGTGCCAGCAGCCAAGATCCGGGACCGATATACAATGAGCAGTTCTTC.